These 27 T cell receptor beta chains were all obtained from the same sample, sequenced in a study of chemoradiotherapy in HPV16-positive cancers. Data came from immunoSEQ multiplex PCR; TCRdb stores just in-frame clones and leaves some out. The sample includes 40,000 or so clones, around three quarters of them seen just once. Sequences were derived from blood, sampled from a patient who underwent chemoradiotherapy. The source of these receptors is a human donor with HPV-associated anogenital cancer.

CDR3 region: CASSEVLAGAGELFF. CDR3 in DNA: TGTGCCAGCAGTGAAGTACTAGCGGGGGCCGGGGAGCTGTTTTTT. The chain joins TRBV6-1 to TRBJ2-2; 11 bases agree with TRBD2. The CDR3 is 15 residues long. V trimming: 1 base; J trimming: 6 bases; junction bases outside the gene matches: 1. Per the germline V gene, CDR1 is MNHNS and CDR2 is SASEGT.

The chain recombines TRBV13 with TRBJ1-4; 7 nucleotides agree with TRBD1. Germline V gene lookup returns CDR1 PRHDT and CDR2 FYEKMQ (reference sequence). Trimming cost V 5 bases and J 8 bases; bases outside gene matches: 8. This CDR3 contains 14 residues. The DNA for the CDR3 is TGTGCCAGCAGCCTCCAGGGGGGAGGCGAAAAACTGTTTTTT. Encoded protein: CASSLQGGGEKLFF.

This clone was seen a few times. The chain joins TRBV18 to TRBJ1-2, with D unclear. CDR3 length equals 13 residues. Per the germline V gene, CDR1 is KGHSH and CDR2 is LQKENI. V lost 1 base and J lost 6, with 9 bases in between. CDR3 DNA sequence: TGTGCCAGCTCACCACAGAAAGAGGATGGCTACACCTTC. Residues: CASSPQKEDGYTF.

The rearrangement uses TRBV19 and TRBJ1-5, with D uncertain. Germline CDR1 and CDR2: LNHDA and SQIVND (reference sequence). Trimming took 5 bases from V and 0 from J, leaving 11 bases between them. The CDR3 is 15 amino acids. The CDR3 DNA follows: TGTGCCAGTAGTGATACGGGGTTTAGCAATCAGCCCCAGCATTTT. It specifies CASSDTGFSNQPQHF. The full variable domain, with the rest looked up from reference TRBV19 and TRBJ1-5, is DGGITQSPKYLFRKEGQNVTLSCEQNLNHDAMYWYRQDPGQGLRLIYYSQIVNDFQKGDIAEGYSVSREKKESFPLTVTSAQKNPTAFYLCASSDTGFSNQPQHFGDGTRLSIL.

To note about this clone: The junction shows a germline mismatch at one end, possibly a read error. This chain connects TRBV7-8 to TRBJ1-2; D not resolved. The V gene's germline CDR1 is SGHVS and CDR2 FQNEAQ. The CDR3 sequence is 11 residues long. The CDR3 region has the DNA TGTGCCAGCAGCCCCAATGTCCTACAAGTCTTC. Its translation is CASSPNVLQVF. Complete variable domain (other parts from reference TRBV7-8 and TRBJ1-2): GAGVSQSPRYKVAKRGQDVALRCDPISGHVSLFWYQQALGQGPEFLTYFQNEAQLDKSGLPSDRFFAERPEGSVSTLKIQRTQQEDSAVYLCASSPNVLQVFGSGTRLTVV.

The chain uses TRBV19 and TRBJ1-5, with D maybe TRBD1 (5 bases). CDR3 length: 14 amino acids. Deletions cut 5 bases from V and 1 base from J, with 9 bases between. Germline values: CDR1 LNHDA, CDR2 SQIVND (reference sequence). CDR3 region: CASSRGPSNQPQHF. The CDR3 bases are TGTGCCAGTAGTCGGGGCCCGAGCAATCAGCCCCAGCATTTT.

This clone was counted a few times. The V call is TRBV30, the J call TRBJ2-2; D call uncertain. Trimming took off 4 bases at V and 7 bases at J, with 13 bases between the two ends. The CDR3 length is 13 residues. The V gene's germline CDR1 is GTSNPN and CDR2 SVGIG (reference sequence). CDR3 nucleotides: TGTGCCTGGATAGGGTCATCGGGCGGGGAGCTGTTTTTT. Its protein product is CAWIGSSGGELFF.

This chain connects TRBV7-9 to TRBJ2-7; 8 nucleotides agree with TRBD1. This CDR3 is 15 amino acids long. Germline CDR1 reads SEHNR; CDR2 reads FQNEAQ (reference sequence). The trim removed 2 bases at V and 2 bases at J, leaving 5 bases unmatched. CDR3 in amino acids: CASSLPTGDPYEQYF. The CDR3 DNA follows: TGTGCCAGCAGCTTACCGACAGGGGATCCCTACGAGCAGTACTTC.

This clone was seen a single time. This chain connects TRBV11-1 to TRBJ2-1; 7 bases fit TRBD2. The germline V gene encodes CDR1 SGHAT and CDR2 FQDESV (reference sequence). The CDR3 is 17 amino acids. After removal of 4 bases from V and 2 bases from J, the junction contained 11 bases not matched to a gene. CDR3 protein: CASSSKRGGGPYNEQFF. The CDR3 coding sequence is TGTGCCAGCAGCTCCAAACGGGGCGGGGGACCCTACAATGAGCAGTTCTTC.

This clone was counted a single time. This chain joins TRBV6-5 and TRBJ2-7, with D perhaps TRBD1 (5 bases). Trimming took off 5 bases at V and 2 bases at J, with 10 bases between the two ends. Germline lookup yields CDR1 MNHEY and CDR2 SVGAGI. The CDR3 runs to 13 residues. As DNA, the CDR3 is TGTGCCAGCAGTCAACAGGTGGCCTACGAGCAGTACTTC. Amino acids: CASSQQVAYEQYF.

This chain uses TRBV5-1 with TRBJ1-4, with TRBD1 identical over 7 bases. V lost 3 bases and J lost 3; bases outside the gene matches: 5. This CDR3 spans 15 amino acids. Germline loops: CDR1 SGHRS, CDR2 YFSETQ. The CDR3 DNA reads TGCGCCAGCAGCTCGGGGGACAGACCTAATGAAAAACTGTTTTTT. This gives the protein CASSSGDRPNEKLFF.

The chain recombines TRBV29-1 with TRBJ1-2; the match to TRBD1 covers 7 bases. The ends lost 3 bases at V and 4 bases at J; junction bases unmatched: 2. Germline lookup yields CDR1 SQVTM and CDR2 ANQGSEA. The CDR3 is made up of 12 amino acids. Written as DNA, the CDR3 is TGCAGCGTTGATCGGGACAGCTATGGCTACACCTTC. Translation gives CSVDRDSYGYTF.

This clone was picked up one time. The chain joins TRBV5-8 to TRBJ2-7; D tentatively reads TRBD1 or TRBD2 (5 bases each). Germline V gene data show CDR1 as SGHTS and CDR2 as YDEGEE. V was pared by 0 bases and J by 2 bases, with 12 bases between. The length of the CDR3 is 15 residues. The CDR3 sequence: CASSLGGQGPYEQYF. The CDR3 nucleotides are TGTGCCAGCAGCTTGGGAGGGCAGGGACCCTACGAGCAGTACTTC.

The chain is built from TRBV9 and TRBJ2-7; TRBD2 aligns across 8 bases. The CDR3 runs 15 residues. Germline-derived CDR1 and CDR2 are SGDLS and YYNGEE. With V trimmed by 1 base and J by 6 bases, 9 bases remained unmatched. CDR3 nucleotides: TGTGCCAGCAGCGTAATCACGGGGGGGCTTGTCGAGCAGTACTTC. Its protein is CASSVITGGLVEQYF.

This sequence joins TRBV9 and TRBJ1-2; D gene ambiguous. Germline values: CDR1 SGDLS, CDR2 YYNGEE. The CDR3 consists of 13 residues. Between the trimmed V and J ends, which lost 4 bases and 4 bases, there was a span of 11 bases. CDR3 in amino acids: CASSLDLTYGYTF. CDR3 nucleotides: TGTGCCAGCAGCTTGGACCTTACCTATGGCTACACCTTC.

By its share, this clone is medium-sized (0.01 to 0.1%). V gene TRBV13 combines with J gene TRBJ2-7; D tentatively reads TRBD1 or TRBD2 (6 bases each). Germline V gives CDR1 PRHDT, CDR2 FYEKMQ (reference sequence). V lost 1 base and J lost 2, with 12 bases in between. The CDR3 is made up of 15 amino acids. For the CDR3, the DNA is TGTGCCAGCAGCTTAGAGGGGGAGGCGCCCTACGAGCAGTACTTC. Translating gives CASSLEGEAPYEQYF.

The table lists this clone with a count of one. The chain links TRBV30 to TRBJ1-1, with D tentatively TRBD1 (5 bases). The CDR3 consists of 13 residues. Per the germline V gene, CDR1 is GTSNPN and CDR2 is SVGIG (reference sequence). The DNA for the CDR3 is TGTGCGTATCAAGTTGGGGGGGACACTGAAGCTTTCTTT. Translated: CAYQVGGDTEAFF.

The chain joins TRBV19 to TRBJ2-1; a weak D match, TRBD2 (6 bases). Per the germline V gene, CDR1 is LNHDA and CDR2 is SQIVND (reference sequence). The germline V and J ends were trimmed by 2 bases and 10 bases, with 15 bases remaining between them. CDR3 length: 14 amino acids. The CDR3 DNA sequence: TGTGCCAGTAGTATACGGGGGATGGGGGGAGAGCAGTTCTTC. Its translation is CASSIRGMGGEQFF.

This clone appeared a single time. CDR3: CASSLFSGTTYEQYF. The CDR3 DNA follows: TGTGCCAGCAGCTTATTTTCCGGGACAACCTACGAGCAGTACTTC. This sequence joins TRBV11-2 and TRBJ2-7, with D perhaps TRBD1 (6 bases). Germline V gene data show CDR1 as SGHAT and CDR2 as FQNNGV. V lost 2 bases, J lost 2 bases, and 13 bases lay in between. CDR3 length: 15 amino acids.

The V gene is TRBV7-2, the J gene TRBJ2-1, with 9 bases matching TRBD2. From germline, CDR1 is SGHTA and CDR2 FQGNSA. The V and J ends lost 2 bases and 5 bases, in that order; junction bases with no gene match: 10. The CDR3 consists of 17 residues. Written as DNA, the CDR3 is TGTGCCAGCAGCTTATTTGGGCCTAGCGGGGCTCACAATGAGCAGTTCTTC. As protein: CASSLFGPSGAHNEQFF.

V usage is TRBV30 and J usage is TRBJ1-1; D is uncertain. V lost 0 bases and J 5 bases, leaving 16 bases between the germline ends. CDR1 is GTSNPN and CDR2 is SVGIG in the germline V gene (reference sequence). The CDR3 has 15 amino acids. In nucleotides, the CDR3 is TGTGCCTGGAGTGTAAATCTGCAGACTGGGACTGAAGCTTTCTTT. Translating it yields CAWSVNLQTGTEAFF.

The genes are TRBV2 and TRBJ1-6; D remains unclear. The CDR3 consists of 14 residues. Per germline, CDR1 SNHLY and CDR2 FYNNEI. V was cut by 0 bases and J by 13 bases, with 13 bases left in between. The CDR3 loop reads CASSEAKKASPLHF. DNA of the CDR3: TGTGCCAGCAGTGAAGCCAAAAAGGCTTCTCCCCTCCACTTT.

The genes are TRBV5-5 and TRBJ1-4; perhaps TRBD1 as D (5 bases). Germline lookup yields CDR1 SGHKS and CDR2 YYEKEE (reference sequence). The length of the CDR3 is 16 residues. The V end was cut by 2 bases, the J end by 0 bases, with 11 bases between. The CDR3 here is CASSFGTIATNEKLFF. The CDR3, as DNA: TGTGCCAGCAGCTTCGGGACGATCGCAACTAATGAAAAACTGTTTTTT.

V usage is TRBV2 and J usage is TRBJ2-7; 9 nucleotides agree with TRBD2. Germline CDR1 and CDR2: SNHLY and FYNNEI. V shed 4 bases and J 0 bases; nucleotides not matched to a gene: 4. This CDR3 region has 15 residues. As DNA, the CDR3 is TGTGCCAGCAGTGTGCGACTAGCGGACTCCTACGAGCAGTACTTC. Amino acid sequence: CASSVRLADSYEQYF. The full variable domain, in which reference TRBV2 and TRBJ2-7 provide the parts outside the CDR3, is EPEVTQTPSHQVTQMGQEVILRCVPISNHLYFYWYRQILGQKVEFLVSFYNNEISEKSEIFDDQFSVERPDGSNFTLKIRSTKLEDSAMYFCASSVRLADSYEQYFGPGTRLTVT.

As regards this clone: The identical CDR3 is also encoded by other nucleotide sequences in the sample. V usage is TRBV20-1 and J usage is TRBJ2-7, with unresolved D. Per the germline V gene, CDR1 is DFQATT and CDR2 is SNEGSKA (reference sequence). The V end lost 0 bases, the J end lost 4 bases, and 4 bases lay between the germline ends. There are 11 residues in the CDR3. The CDR3 sequence: CSAREVYEQYF. The CDR3, as DNA: TGCAGTGCTAGAGAAGTGTACGAGCAGTACTTC.

The rearrangement joins TRBV29-1 to TRBJ2-7, with TRBD1 matching 8 bases. Germline CDR1 and CDR2: SQVTM and ANQGSEA. Trimming took 4 bases from V and 5 from J; bases not matched to a gene: 1. The CDR3 is 11 amino acids. The CDR3 sequence is CSVAGGDEQYF. DNA of the CDR3: TGCAGCGTTGCAGGGGGCGACGAGCAGTACTTC.

The V and J genes are TRBV18 and TRBJ2-3; 11 bases line up with TRBD2. From germline, CDR1 is KGHSH and CDR2 LQKENI. This CDR3 has 16 residues. Trimming removed 4 bases from V and 1 base from J; junction bases left unmatched: 4. The CDR3 DNA follows: TGTGCCAGCTCACAACAACTAGCGGGGGGCACAGATACGCAGTATTTT. Amino acids: CASSQQLAGGTDTQYF.